Listed below are T cell receptor beta chains from one sample, sequenced in a study of CD8+ T cells in alopecia areata. The method was immunoSEQ multiplex PCR; TCRdb's version includes in-frame clones alone and lacks a portion of them. This sample has under 350,000 clones, with roughly 64% found just once. This sample comprised CD4+ T cells sorted from blood, obtained at week 24, from a patient treated with tofacitinib. These receptors were taken from a human donor with alopecia areata. CDR3s include the opening cysteine and the closing phenylalanine or tryptophan. Each record gives: clone size, J gene, D gene, V gene, CDR3 DNA, CDR3 protein. D genes are given only for firm matches. Clone size is not always given. Where it is, it says once, few, many or a class for expanded clones.

once,TRBJ2-2,TRBD2,TRBV4-1,TGCGCCAGCAGCCAAGATCCCAGGGAGGGACTGAACACCGGGGAGCTGTTTTTT,CASSQDPREGLNTGELFF
-,TRBJ1-1,-,TRBV19,TGTGCCAGTAGTCTCGGGACGTCGAACACTGAAGCTTTCTTT,CASSLGTSNTEAFF
-,TRBJ2-7,-,TRBV25-1,TGTGCCAGCAGTGGGGCCGGATCTGGGCGGAACTACGAGCAGTACTTC,CASSGAGSGRNYEQYF
-,TRBJ2-5,TRBD1,TRBV5-1,TGCGCCAGCAGCTTAAGACAGGGGGTGCTGGAGACCCAGTACTTC,CASSLRQGVLETQYF
-,TRBJ2-3,-,TRBV2,TGTGCCACACAGGGACGGGGGCCTACAGATACGCAGTATTTT,CATQGRGPTDTQYF
-,TRBJ2-1,TRBD2,TRBV5-1,TGCGCCAGCAGCCGGGTGCGAGCGGGGGCACTCTACAATGAGCAGTTCTTC,CASSRVRAGALYNEQFF
few,TRBJ1-2,TRBD1,TRBV29-1,TGCAGCGTTGACTTGTTGACAGGGAGTGGCTACACCTTC,CSVDLLTGSGYTF
-,TRBJ2-3,-,TRBV7-2,TGTGCCAGCAGCTTATCGGGTGAGGCGTATATGGGAACGCAGTATTTT,CASSLSGEAYMGTQYF
-,TRBJ1-2,-,TRBV4-1,TGCGCCAGCAGCCAAGATTCAGGGAGAAGTGGCTACACCTTC,CASSQDSGRSGYTF
-,TRBJ1-2,-,TRBV30,TGTGCCTGGAGTGGAACACAGGAGGGCTACACCTTC,CAWSGTQEGYTF
few,TRBJ2-5,-,TRBV10-3,TGTGCCATCACCGGGGGGCTAAAAGAGACCCAGTACTTC,CAITGGLKETQYF
-,TRBJ2-5,-,TRBV28,TGTGCCAGCAGTTTAGGAGGCGCTCAACCGGTGGCCCAGTACTTC,CASSLGGAQPVAQYF
-,TRBJ1-5,TRBD1,TRBV30,TGTGCCTGGAGCCGGGACAGTTCCTCATATAGCAATCAGCCCCAGCATTTT,CAWSRDSSSYSNQPQHF
-,TRBJ2-1,-,TRBV15,TGTGCCACCAGCAGAGGGGCCGTACAGAAACTCTCCTACAATGAGCAGTTCTTC,CATSRGAVQKLSYNEQFF
-,TRBJ1-2,-,TRBV6-1,TGTGCCAGCAGTGAACAGGAGACCTATGGCTACACCTTC,CASSEQETYGYTF
-,TRBJ2-1,-,TRBV19,TGTGCCAGTAGTATCCCAGGGATCTCCTACAATGAGCAGTTCTTC,CASSIPGISYNEQFF
few,TRBJ1-2,-,TRBV30,TGTGCCTGGAGTGTCGGGCGGTCCTATGGCTACACCTTC,CAWSVGRSYGYTF
-,TRBJ2-7,TRBD1,TRBV5-1,TGCGCCAGCAGCTTGGGACAGGGCTCAGCGGTGCAGTACTTC,CASSLGQGSAVQYF
-,TRBJ1-1,TRBD1,TRBV6-5,TGTGCCAGCAGTCCTCGGACAGGGGGCGACGGAGCTTTCTTT,CASSPRTGGDGAFF
few,TRBJ2-5,TRBD2,TRBV2,TGTGCCAGCAGTGAAAGGGCGTTGGGGAGCGGGGGACGGGAGGAGACCCAGTACTTC,CASSERALGSGGREETQYF
few,TRBJ1-2,TRBD1,TRBV18,TGTGCCAGCTCACCGTCAAAACAGGGGACGAACTATGGCTACACCTTC,CASSPSKQGTNYGYTF
-,TRBJ2-2,-,TRBV7-2,TGTGCCAGCAGCTTAGATGGCGGAAGCACCGGGGAGCTGTTTTTT,CASSLDGGSTGELFF
-,TRBJ1-6,TRBD1,TRBV11-2,TGTGCCAGCAGTATATTAGACAGGGAGAGGTCACCCCTCCACTTT,CASSILDRERSPLHF
-,TRBJ2-3,-,TRBV20-1,TGCAGTGCTAGCCGGGATACGCAGTATTTT,CSASRDTQYF
few,TRBJ1-5,-,TRBV7-8,TGTGCCAGCAGCCCGGGCGGGGATCGCCAGCCCCAGCATTTT,CASSPGGDRQPQHF
-,TRBJ2-7,TRBD1,TRBV30,TGTGCCTGGAGTCCCCAGAGACGACAGGGGGCAATTCGGCAGTACTTC,CAWSPQRRQGAIRQYF
-,TRBJ1-1,TRBD1,TRBV28,TGTGCCAGCAGCCTACAGGGGGCTGTTGAAGCTTTCTTT,CASSLQGAVEAFF
few,TRBJ2-1,-,TRBV21-1,TGTGCCAGCAGCACCTACAGCGGGGGGCCTTCCTACAATGAGCAGTTCTTC,CASSTYSGGPSYNEQFF
-,TRBJ2-5,TRBD2,TRBV11-2,TGTGCCAGCAGCTTGGCGCGGGGGGCCTGGAGGGAGACCCAGTACTTC,CASSLARGAWRETQYF
-,TRBJ2-7,-,TRBV2,TGTGCCAGCCAGGGCTCCTACGAGCAGTACTTC,CASQGSYEQYF
-,TRBJ2-7,-,TRBV4-2,TGTGCCAGCAGCCAAGAATGGGGGGAAACCTACGAGCAGTACTTC,CASSQEWGETYEQYF
-,TRBJ2-3,TRBD1,TRBV4-1,TGCGCCAGCAGCCAAGACGGGACAGGCTTTTCGCAGTATTTT,CASSQDGTGFSQYF
once,TRBJ1-1,TRBD1,TRBV5-1,TGCGCCAGCAGCCCCGGGACAGGGGGCACTGAAGCTTTCTTT,CASSPGTGGTEAFF
-,TRBJ1-2,TRBD1,TRBV2,TGTGCCAGCAGGTACCCCGGGACAGAATATGGCTACACCTTC,CASRYPGTEYGYTF
-,TRBJ2-5,-,TRBV4-2,TGTGCCAGCAGCCAAGAGCTTTCGCGGGTACAAGAGACCCAGTACTTC,CASSQELSRVQETQYF
-,TRBJ1-6,-,TRBV18,TGTGCCAGCTCACCAATGAGCTCCTATAATTCACCCCTCCACTTT,CASSPMSSYNSPLHF
-,TRBJ2-7,TRBD1,TRBV7-9,TGTGCCAGCAGCTCTACCGGGACAGACTACGAGCAGTACTTC,CASSSTGTDYEQYF
once,TRBJ2-7,TRBD1,TRBV5-1,TGCGCCAGCAGCGGCGGGACAGGGTTGAACGAGCAGTACTTC,CASSGGTGLNEQYF
-,TRBJ2-1,-,TRBV4-1,TGCGCCAGCAGCCAGGATCTACCGGCGGGTGAGCAGTTCTTC,CASSQDLPAGEQFF
-,TRBJ1-2,-,TRBV6-5,TGTGCCAGCAGCCGCCTAACAGCGATTAACTATGGCTACACCTTC,CASSRLTAINYGYTF
-,TRBJ2-7,-,TRBV5-1,TGCGCCAGCAGCTTGGTTGAGTCGGGCGAGCAGTACTTC,CASSLVESGEQYF